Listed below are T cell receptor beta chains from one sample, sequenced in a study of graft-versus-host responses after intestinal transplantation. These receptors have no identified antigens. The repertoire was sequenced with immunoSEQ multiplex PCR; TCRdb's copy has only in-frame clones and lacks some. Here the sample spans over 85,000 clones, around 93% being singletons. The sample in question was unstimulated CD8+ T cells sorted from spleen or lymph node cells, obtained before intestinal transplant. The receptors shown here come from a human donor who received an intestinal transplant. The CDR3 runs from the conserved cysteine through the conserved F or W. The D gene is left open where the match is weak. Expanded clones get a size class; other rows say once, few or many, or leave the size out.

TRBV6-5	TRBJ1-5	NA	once	TGTGCCAGCAGTTACTCGAGGCGGGCTAATCAGCCCCAGCATTTT	CASSYSRRANQPQHF
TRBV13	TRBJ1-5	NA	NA	TGTGCCAGCAGCTTCCGCGGAGGGGGACCCAATCAGCCCCAGCATTTT	CASSFRGGGPNQPQHF
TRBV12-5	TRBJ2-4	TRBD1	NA	TGTGCTAGTGGTTTGGTTGGACAGGGGGGAAACATTCAGTACTTC	CASGLVGQGGNIQYF
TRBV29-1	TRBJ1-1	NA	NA	TGCAGCGTCCTCGGATTTAGGGGACGGGACACTGAAGCTTTCTTT	CSVLGFRGRDTEAFF
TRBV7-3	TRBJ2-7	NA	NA	TGTGCCAGCAGCTTTTCATTGGGCGAGCAGTACTTC	CASSFSLGEQYF
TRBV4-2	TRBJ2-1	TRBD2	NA	TGTGCCAGCAGCCAGAGACTAGCGGGAGAGGTGAATGAGCAGTTCTTC	CASSQRLAGEVNEQFF
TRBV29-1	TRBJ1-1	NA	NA	TGCAGCGTTGAAGACGAAGGGACTGAAGCTTTCTTT	CSVEDEGTEAFF
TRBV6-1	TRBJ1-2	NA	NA	TGTGCCAGTCTTGCGGACTCCCCAGTACATGGCTACACCTTC	CASLADSPVHGYTF
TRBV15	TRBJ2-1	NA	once	TGTGCCACCAGCAGAGAAAGAGCGGTGAGCGGTGAGCAGTTCTTC	CATSRERAVSGEQFF
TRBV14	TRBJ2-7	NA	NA	TGTGCCAGCAGCCCCCAGGGCTACGAGCAGTACTTC	CASSPQGYEQYF
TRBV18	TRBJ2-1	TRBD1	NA	TGTGCCAGCTCACCGAGACAGGGGGATGTTGAGCAGTTCTTC	CASSPRQGDVEQFF
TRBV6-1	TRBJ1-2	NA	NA	TGTGCCAGCAGGGAAACATGGCGGGCCTCAAACTATGGCTACACCTTC	CASRETWRASNYGYTF
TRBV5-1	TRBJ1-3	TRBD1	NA	TGCGCCAGCAGCCCTTACGGACAGGGACTAACTGGAAACACCATATATTTT	CASSPYGQGLTGNTIYF
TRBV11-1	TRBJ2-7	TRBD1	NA	TGTGCCAGCAGCTGGGGACAGGGAAGATCCTACGAGCAGTACTTC	CASSWGQGRSYEQYF
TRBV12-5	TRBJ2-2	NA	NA	TGTGCTAGTGGTTCCCTAGTGGGTCCAGCGAACACCGGGGAGCTGTTTTTT	CASGSLVGPANTGELFF
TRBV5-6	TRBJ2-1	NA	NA	TGTGCCAGCAGCCTTGACAATGAGCAGTTCTTC	CASSLDNEQFF
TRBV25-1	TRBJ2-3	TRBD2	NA	TGTGCCAGCAAGTGGGGGGGAAGCGGGCGCACAGATACGCAGTATTTT	CASKWGGSGRTDTQYF
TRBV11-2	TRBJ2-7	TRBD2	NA	TGTGCCAGCAGCGAGCGGACTAGCGGGCGTTACGAGCAGTACTTC	CASSERTSGRYEQYF
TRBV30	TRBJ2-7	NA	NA	TGTGCCTGGGAGGGAACGGACTATGAGCAGTACTTC	CAWEGTDYEQYF
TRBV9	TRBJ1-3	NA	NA	TGTGCCAGCAGCGAGGACAGCATTTCTACAATAAGAAACACCATATATTTT	CASSEDSISTIRNTIYF
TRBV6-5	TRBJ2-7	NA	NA	TGTGCCAGCAGTTACTCGATCCCTAGTCCCTACGAGCAGTACTTC	CASSYSIPSPYEQYF
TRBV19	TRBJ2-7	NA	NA	TGTGCCAGTAGTATCGGACTTTCCTACGAGCAGTACTTC	CASSIGLSYEQYF
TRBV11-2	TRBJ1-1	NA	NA	TGTGCCAGCAGCTTAGAAGAACCAGCCGGGTCTTTCTTT	CASSLEEPAGSFF
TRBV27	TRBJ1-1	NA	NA	TGTGCCAGCAGTTCCATGGGGCCTTTTGGGGCTTTCTTT	CASSSMGPFGAFF
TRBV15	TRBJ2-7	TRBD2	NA	TGTGCCACCAGCAGAGGGGGACTAGCCCGGGAGCAGTACTTC	CATSRGGLAREQYF
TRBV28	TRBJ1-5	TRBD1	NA	TGTGCCAGCAGTTTGGCGGGGCAGGGGGCTGAGCCCCAGCATTTT	CASSLAGQGAEPQHF
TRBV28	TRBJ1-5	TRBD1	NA	TGTGCCAGCAGTCCCGGGACAGAGGGCAATCAGCCCCAGCATTTT	CASSPGTEGNQPQHF
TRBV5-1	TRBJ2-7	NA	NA	TGCGCCAGCAGCCCCGGGACTGACTCCTACGAGCAGTACTTC	CASSPGTDSYEQYF
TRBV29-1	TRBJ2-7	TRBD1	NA	TGCAGCGTTGAAGCCCCGGACAGGGGGTTTTACGAGCAGTACTTC	CSVEAPDRGFYEQYF
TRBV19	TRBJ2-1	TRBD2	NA	TGTGCCAGTGGGGAACTAGCGGGACACAATGAGCAGTTCTTC	CASGELAGHNEQFF
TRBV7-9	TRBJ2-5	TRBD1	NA	TGTGCCAGCAGGGGGAAACACCGGGACAGGGCACAAGAGACCCAGTACTTC	CASRGKHRDRAQETQYF
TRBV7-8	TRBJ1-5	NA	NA	TGTGCCAGCAGCTTAGATGGGGGGGGGCATCAGCCCCAGCATTTT	CASSLDGGGHQPQHF
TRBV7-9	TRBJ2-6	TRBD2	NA	TGTGCCAGCAGCAAGGGAGGGGTAGCTGGGGCCAACGTCCTGACTTTC	CASSKGGVAGANVLTF
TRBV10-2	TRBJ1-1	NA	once	TGCGCCAGCGGATCTACGGCCGGTCGTGAGGCTTTCTTT	CASGSTAGREAFF